This T cell receptor beta chain was captured by sequencing in a study of T cell repertoires in cytomegalovirus infection. About the research overall: HLA-C-restricted CMV epitopes, recently identified, and well-studied HLA-B-restricted ones were used by the study. Public signatures in TCR beta pointed to CMV infection and matching HLA type. Findings and caveats of the study: What dominated the ex vivo response were HLA-C-restricted CMV-specific TCR beta clonotypes.

V was clipped by 10 bases and J by 5 bases, with 14 bases between them. The CDR3 spans 12 residues. In germline, CDR1 is MDHEN, CDR2 SYDVKM. Comments on this clonotype: Its matching antigen is unknown.

In TCRdb, the reads were re-called with MiXCR into one record per CDR3 protein. The sample consists of around 900,000 distinct CDR3 sequences, 31% of them appearing once. The origin of this receptor is a human donor in good health (CMV status not recorded). Some clones in this sample may be carry-over from other donors' samples. The material sequenced was cultured CD8+ T cells from PBMCs, taken from culture after CMV antigen stimulation. This chain uses TRBV28 with TRBJ1-1; D is unresolved. CDR3 bases: TGTGCCACCGACTTAATCGGAACTGAAGCTTTCTTT. It encodes CATDLIGTEAFF.